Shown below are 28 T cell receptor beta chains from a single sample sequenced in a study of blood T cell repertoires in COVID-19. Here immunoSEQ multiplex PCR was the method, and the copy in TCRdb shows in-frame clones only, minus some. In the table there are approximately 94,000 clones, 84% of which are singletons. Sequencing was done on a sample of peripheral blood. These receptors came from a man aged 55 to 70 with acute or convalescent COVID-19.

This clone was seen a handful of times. The CDR3 DNA sequence: TGTGCCAGCTCACCCCGGGACATACCTAATTCACCCCTCCACTTT. It codes for CASSPRDIPNSPLHF. The chain recombines TRBV18 with TRBJ1-6; D might be TRBD1 (6 bases). This CDR3 has 15 residues. The V and J ends lost 3 bases and 6 bases respectively, with 12 bases between them. Germline loops: CDR1 KGHSH, CDR2 LQKENI.

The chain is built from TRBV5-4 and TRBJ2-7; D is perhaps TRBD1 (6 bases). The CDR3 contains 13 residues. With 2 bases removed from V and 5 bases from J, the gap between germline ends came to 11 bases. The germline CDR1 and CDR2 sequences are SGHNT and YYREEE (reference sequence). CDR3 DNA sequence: TGTGCCAGCAGCTTAACAGGGACCGACGAGCAGTACTTC. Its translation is CASSLTGTDEQYF.

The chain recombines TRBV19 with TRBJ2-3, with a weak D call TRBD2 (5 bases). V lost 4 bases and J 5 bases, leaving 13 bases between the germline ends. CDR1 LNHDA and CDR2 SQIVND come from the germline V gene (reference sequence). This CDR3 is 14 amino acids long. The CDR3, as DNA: TGTGCCAGTAGTAGGGGTGCTAGCTTAGATACGCAGTATTTT. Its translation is CASSRGASLDTQYF.

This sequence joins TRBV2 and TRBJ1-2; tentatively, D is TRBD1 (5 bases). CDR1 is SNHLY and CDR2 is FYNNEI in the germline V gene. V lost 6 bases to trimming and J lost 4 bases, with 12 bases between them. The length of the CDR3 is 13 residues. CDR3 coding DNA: TGTGCCAGCAGGTGGGGGGGGACCTATGGCTACACCTTC. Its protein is CASRWGGTYGYTF. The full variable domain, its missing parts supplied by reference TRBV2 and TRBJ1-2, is EPEVTQTPSHQVTQMGQEVILRCVPISNHLYFYWYRQILGQKVEFLVSFYNNEISEKSEIFDDQFSVERPDGSNFTLKIRSTKLEDSAMYFCASRWGGTYGYTFGSGTRLTVV.

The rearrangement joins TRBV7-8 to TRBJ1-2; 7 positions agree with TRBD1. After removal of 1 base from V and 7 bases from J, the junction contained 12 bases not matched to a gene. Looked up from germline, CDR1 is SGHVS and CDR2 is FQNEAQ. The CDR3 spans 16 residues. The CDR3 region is CASSLVGTGALIGYTF. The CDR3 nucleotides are TGTGCCAGCAGCTTAGTTGGTACAGGGGCACTCATTGGCTACACCTTC.

CDR3 sequence reads: CASSFPEEETQYF. The CDR3 DNA reads as TGTGCCAGCAGCTTTCCGGAGGAAGAGACCCAGTACTTC. V and J are TRBV7-2 and TRBJ2-5; D perhaps matches TRBD2 (5 bases). Between the trimmed V and J ends, which lost 3 bases and 3 bases, there was a span of 8 bases. Germline CDR1 SGHTA, CDR2 FQGNSA. The CDR3 runs 13 residues.

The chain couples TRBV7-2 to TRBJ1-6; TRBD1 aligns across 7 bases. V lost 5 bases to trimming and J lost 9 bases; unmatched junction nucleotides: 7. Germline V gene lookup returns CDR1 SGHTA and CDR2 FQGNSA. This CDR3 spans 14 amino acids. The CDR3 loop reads CASSPRQGSSPLHF. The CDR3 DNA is TGTGCCAGCAGCCCACGACAGGGAAGTTCACCCCTCCACTTT.

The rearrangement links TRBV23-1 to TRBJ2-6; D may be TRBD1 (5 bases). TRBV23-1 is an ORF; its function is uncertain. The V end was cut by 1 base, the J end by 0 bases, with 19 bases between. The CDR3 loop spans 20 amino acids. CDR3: CASSQLSLRTIPSGANVLTF. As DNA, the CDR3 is TGCGCCAGCAGTCAATTGTCGCTCAGGACAATTCCCTCTGGGGCCAACGTCCTGACTTTC.

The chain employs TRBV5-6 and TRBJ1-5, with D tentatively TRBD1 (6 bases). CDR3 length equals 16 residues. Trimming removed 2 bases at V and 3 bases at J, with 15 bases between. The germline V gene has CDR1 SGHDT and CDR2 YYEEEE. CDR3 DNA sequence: TGTGCCAGCAGCTTATCCCGTCGACAGGTCAATCAGCCCCAGCATTTT. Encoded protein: CASSLSRRQVNQPQHF. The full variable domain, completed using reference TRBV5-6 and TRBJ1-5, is DAGVTQSPTHLIKTRGQQVTLRCSPKSGHDTVSWYQQALGQGPQFIFQYYEEEERQRGNFPDRFSGHQFPNYSSELNVNALLLGDSALYLCASSLSRRQVNQPQHFGDGTRLSIL.

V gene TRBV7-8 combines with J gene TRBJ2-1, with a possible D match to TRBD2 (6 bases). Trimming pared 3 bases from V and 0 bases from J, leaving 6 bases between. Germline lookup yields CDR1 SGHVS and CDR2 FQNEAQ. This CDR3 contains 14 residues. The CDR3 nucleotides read TGTGCCAGCAGCTTCGGGGGCTCCTACAATGAGCAGTTCTTC. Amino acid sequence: CASSFGGSYNEQFF.

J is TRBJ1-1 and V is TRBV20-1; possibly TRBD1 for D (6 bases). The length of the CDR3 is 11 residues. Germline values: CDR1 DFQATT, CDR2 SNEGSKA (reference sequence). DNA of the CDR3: TGCAGGGCAGGGGAAATATTTGAAGCTTTCTTT. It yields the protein CRAGEIFEAFF.

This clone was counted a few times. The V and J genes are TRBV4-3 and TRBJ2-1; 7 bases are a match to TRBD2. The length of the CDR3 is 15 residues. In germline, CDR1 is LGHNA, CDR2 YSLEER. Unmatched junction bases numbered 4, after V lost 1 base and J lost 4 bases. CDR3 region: CASSQGLALYNEQFF. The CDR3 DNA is TGCGCCAGCAGCCAAGGACTAGCCCTTTACAATGAGCAGTTCTTC.

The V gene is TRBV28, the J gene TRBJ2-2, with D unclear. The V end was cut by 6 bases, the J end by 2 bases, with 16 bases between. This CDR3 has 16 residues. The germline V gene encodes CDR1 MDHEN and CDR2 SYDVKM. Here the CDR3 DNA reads TGTGCCAGCAGACAACAGAGCAGCCTAAACACCGGGGAGCTGTTTTTT. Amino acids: CASRQQSSLNTGELFF.

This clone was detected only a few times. DNA for the CDR3: TGTGCCAGTACCCGAATAGCGGGGGGGACAAATGAGCAGTTCTTC. Protein product: CASTRIAGGTNEQFF. The genes are TRBV19 and TRBJ2-1, with 11 bases aligning to TRBD2. CDR3 length: 15 residues. Germline values: CDR1 LNHDA, CDR2 SQIVND (reference sequence). V shed 7 bases, J shed 7 bases, and the junction held 9 bases outside the gene matches.

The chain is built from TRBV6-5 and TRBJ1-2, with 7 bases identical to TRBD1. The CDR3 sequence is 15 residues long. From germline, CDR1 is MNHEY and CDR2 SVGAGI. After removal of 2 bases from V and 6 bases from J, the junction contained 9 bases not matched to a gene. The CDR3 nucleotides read TGTGCCAGCAGTTACAGAGGACAGGCCTTAGATGGCTACACCTTC. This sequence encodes CASSYRGQALDGYTF.

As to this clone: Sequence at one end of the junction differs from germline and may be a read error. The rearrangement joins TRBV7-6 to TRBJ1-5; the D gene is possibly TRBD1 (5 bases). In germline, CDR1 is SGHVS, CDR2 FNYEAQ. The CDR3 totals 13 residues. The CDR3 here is CASSLPYTRTLLF. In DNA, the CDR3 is TGTGCCAGCAGCCTACCCTACACAAGGACACTACTTTTT.

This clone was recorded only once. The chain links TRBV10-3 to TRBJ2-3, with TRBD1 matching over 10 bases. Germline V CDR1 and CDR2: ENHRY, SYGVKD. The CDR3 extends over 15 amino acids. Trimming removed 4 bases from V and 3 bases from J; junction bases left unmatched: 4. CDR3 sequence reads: CAISVGDRGTDTQYF. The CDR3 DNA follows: TGTGCCATCAGTGTGGGGGACAGGGGTACAGATACGCAGTATTTT.

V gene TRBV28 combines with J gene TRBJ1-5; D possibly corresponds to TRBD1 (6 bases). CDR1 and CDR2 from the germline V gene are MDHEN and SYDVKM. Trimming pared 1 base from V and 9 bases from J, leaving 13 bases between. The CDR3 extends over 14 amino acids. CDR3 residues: CASSLLTGIGPQHF. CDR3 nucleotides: TGTGCCAGCAGTTTATTGACAGGAATAGGGCCCCAGCATTTT.

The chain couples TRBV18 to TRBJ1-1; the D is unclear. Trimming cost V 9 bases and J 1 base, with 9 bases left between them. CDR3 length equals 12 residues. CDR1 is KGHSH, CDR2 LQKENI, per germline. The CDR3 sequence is CASQSGNTEAFF. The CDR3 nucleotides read TGTGCCAGTCAGTCAGGGAACACTGAAGCTTTCTTT.

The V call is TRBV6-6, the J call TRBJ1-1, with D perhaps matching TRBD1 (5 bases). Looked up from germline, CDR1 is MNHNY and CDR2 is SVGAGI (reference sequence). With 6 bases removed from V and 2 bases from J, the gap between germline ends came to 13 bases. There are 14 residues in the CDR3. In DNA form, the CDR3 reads TGTGCCAGCAGACGTACGGGGGTTAACACTGAAGCTTTCTTT. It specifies CASRRTGVNTEAFF.

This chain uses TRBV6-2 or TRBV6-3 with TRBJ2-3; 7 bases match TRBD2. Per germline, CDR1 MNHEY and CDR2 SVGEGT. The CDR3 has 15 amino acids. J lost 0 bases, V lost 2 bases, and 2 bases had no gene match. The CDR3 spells CASSYALASTDTQYF. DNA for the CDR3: TGTGCCAGCAGTTACGCACTAGCGAGCACAGATACGCAGTATTTT.

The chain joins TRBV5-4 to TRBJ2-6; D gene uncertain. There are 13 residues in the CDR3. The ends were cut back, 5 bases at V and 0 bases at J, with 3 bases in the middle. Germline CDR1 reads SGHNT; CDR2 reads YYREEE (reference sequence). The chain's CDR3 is CASSHSGANVLTF. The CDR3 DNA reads TGTGCCAGCAGTCACTCTGGGGCCAACGTCCTGACTTTC.

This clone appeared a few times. The CDR3 DNA sequence: TGTGCCACCAGTGAGGGAGGGGGGGTGTACAATGAGCAGTTCTTC. Translation gives CATSEGGGVYNEQFF. The chain joins TRBV24-1 to TRBJ2-1, with TRBD2 as a possible D gene (7 bases). The V end lost 4 bases, the J end lost 4 bases, and 13 bases lay between the germline ends. This CDR3 has 15 residues. Germline V gives CDR1 KGHDR, CDR2 SFDVKD.

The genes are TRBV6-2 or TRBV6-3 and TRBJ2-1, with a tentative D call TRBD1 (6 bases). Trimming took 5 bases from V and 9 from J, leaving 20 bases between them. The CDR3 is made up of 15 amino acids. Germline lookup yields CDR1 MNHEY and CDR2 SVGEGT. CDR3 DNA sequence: TGTGCCAGCAGTATCGTGGGGGCCTGGGTTCGTGAGCAGTTCTTC. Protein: CASSIVGAWVREQFF.

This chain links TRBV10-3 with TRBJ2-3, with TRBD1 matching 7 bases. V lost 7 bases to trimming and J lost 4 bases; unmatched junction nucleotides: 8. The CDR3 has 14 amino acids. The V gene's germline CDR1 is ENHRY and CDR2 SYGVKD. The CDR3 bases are TGTGCCATCATGAGACAGGGTCCGCCAGATACGCAGTATTTT. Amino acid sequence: CAIMRQGPPDTQYF.

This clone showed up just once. The CDR3 here is CASRQKREKLFF. The CDR3 bases are TGTGCCAGCCGACAAAAGCGGGAAAAACTGTTTTTT. The chain couples TRBV2 to TRBJ1-4; no clear D gene. Germline CDR1 is SNHLY and CDR2 is FYNNEI. The V end was cut by 8 bases, the J end by 8 bases, with 12 bases between. The CDR3 length is 12 residues.

The CDR3: CASSPGTFEQFF. The CDR3 DNA reads as TGTGCCAGCAGCCCTGGGACATTTGAGCAGTTCTTC. The chain links TRBV7-8 to TRBJ2-1; D may be TRBD1 (6 bases). V lost 5 bases and J lost 9, with 11 bases in between. Per germline, CDR1 SGHVS and CDR2 FQNEAQ. CDR3 length: 12 amino acids. Full variable domain (rest looked up from reference TRBV7-8 and TRBJ2-1): GAGVSQSPRYKVAKRGQDVALRCDPISGHVSLFWYQQALGQGPEFLTYFQNEAQLDKSGLPSDRFFAERPEGSVSTLKIQRTQQEDSAVYLCASSPGTFEQFFGPGTRLTVL.

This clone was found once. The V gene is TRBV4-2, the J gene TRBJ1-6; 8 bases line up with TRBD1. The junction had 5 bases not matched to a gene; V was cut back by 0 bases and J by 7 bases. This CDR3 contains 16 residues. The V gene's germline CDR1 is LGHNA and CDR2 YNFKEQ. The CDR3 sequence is CASSQDRGLLNSPLHF. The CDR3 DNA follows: TGTGCCAGCAGCCAAGACAGGGGGCTTTTAAATTCACCCCTCCACTTT.